This TCR beta chain is from a study of blood T cell repertoires in COVID-19. For the study at large: In each case, the material was cDNA or gDNA derived from T cells, B-cell-depleted T cells, or PBMCs.

In the authors' methods: Reference gene primer amplification gave nucleated cell count estimates. Generated by immunoSEQ multiplex PCR, the TCRdb table keeps only in-frame clones and is missing some. V, J and clone size are taken as reported in that table, and D and trimming were inferred from the DNA itself. This sample has 110,000 to 150,000 clones; almost 85% occur once, and the top ten carry 2.5% to 3%. Trimming cost V 4 bases and J 5 bases; bases outside gene matches: 8. CDR1 is SEHNR, CDR2 FQNEAQ, per germline (reference sequence). This CDR3 is 15 amino acids long. The material sequenced was peripheral blood. The chain is built from TRBV7-9 and TRBJ1-5; TRBD1 aligns across 7 bases. This TCR was recovered from a man aged 45 to 65 with acute or convalescent COVID-19. CDR3 nucleotides: TGTGCCAGCAGCTCTTACAGGGGCCACTATCAGCCCCAGCATTTT. Translation gives CASSSYRGHYQPQHF. Full variable domain (missing parts from reference TRBV7-9 and TRBJ1-5): DTGVSQNPRHKITKRGQNVTFRCDPISEHNRLYWYRQTLGQGPEFLTYFQNEAQLEKSRLLSDRFSAERPKGSFSTLEIQRTEQGDSAMYLCASSSYRGHYQPQHFGDGTRLSIL.